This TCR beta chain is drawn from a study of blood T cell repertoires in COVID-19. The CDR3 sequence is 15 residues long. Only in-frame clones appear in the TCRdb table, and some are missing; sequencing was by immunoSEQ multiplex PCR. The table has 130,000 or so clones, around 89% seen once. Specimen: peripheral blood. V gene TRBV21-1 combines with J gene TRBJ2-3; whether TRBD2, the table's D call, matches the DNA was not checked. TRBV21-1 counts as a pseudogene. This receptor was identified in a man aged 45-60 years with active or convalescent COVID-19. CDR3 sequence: CASSHRLRTTDTQYF. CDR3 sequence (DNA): TGTGCCAGCAGCCACAGACTACGTACAACAGATACGCAGTATTTT.